This TCR beta chain was identified during a study of blood T cell repertoires in COVID-19. Across the study: Specimens from acute and convalescent COVID-19 originated in the United States, Italy and Spain. T cells, B-cell-depleted T cells, or PBMCs supplied cDNA or gDNA.

TCRdb's copy holds only in-frame clones and misses some; the assay was immunoSEQ multiplex PCR. The sample shows some 35,000 clones, roughly 80% of them seen only once. CDR1 SGHTA and CDR2 FQGNSA come from the germline V gene. Trimming removed 5 bases from V and 4 bases from J, with 13 bases in between. The CDR3 extends over 14 amino acids. The sequence came from a man aged 70-80 years with acute or convalescent COVID-19. This chain connects TRBV7-2 to TRBJ2-3; TRBD1 is a possible D gene (6 bases). The material sequenced was peripheral blood. This CDR3 is CASSKGTSPDTQYF. The CDR3 DNA reads TGTGCCAGCAGCAAGGGGACAAGTCCAGATACGCAGTATTTT. The full variable domain, with the rest looked up from reference TRBV7-2 and TRBJ2-3, is GAGVSQSPSNKVTEKGKDVELRCDPISGHTALYWYRQSLGQGLEFLIYFQGNSAPDKSGLPSDRFSAERTGGSVSTLTIQRTQQEDSAVYLCASSKGTSPDTQYFGPGTRLTVL.